This T cell receptor beta chain was documented in a study of PD-1 blockade in classical Hodgkin lymphoma (TCRdb year 2020). With respect to the entire study: Nivolumab dosing was 3 mg/kg intravenously every 2 weeks, continuing until either disease progression or unacceptable toxicity. A peripheral blood immune signature of response to PD-1 blockade in classical Hodgkin lymphoma was defined using TCR beta sequencing and CyTOF. Paper-wide results and their limitations: Patients starting nivolumab less than 1 year after ASCT had lower diversity and were excluded from later analyses to avoid confounding by immune reconstitution. CD4+ but not CD8+ TCR diversity rose significantly by C4D1 (p=0.0027 vs p=0.16), most apparent in complete responders (p=0.02). Baseline diversity similar to that of newly diagnosed patients was observed in trial patients achieving complete response, whereas significantly lower diversity was observed in partial responders and progressors. Baseline TCR diversity was reported as lower in newly diagnosed patients than in healthy donors, and lower still in relapsed/refractory patients. The study was restricted to a single clinical trial cohort, and the causes of repertoire differences, possibly disease activity or prior therapy, were left undefined.

The time point label of this sample denotes: cycle 1 day 1 (C1D1), immediately before nivolumab initiation. Every trial patient had relapsed following autologous stem cell transplantation, and prior brentuximab vedotin exposure was what differed among cohorts A, B and C. A total of 50 to 70 patients with relapsed/refractory classical Hodgkin lymphoma made up the trial cohort, and each patient's best overall response was complete response, partial response or progressive disease. Trial patients were treated with single-agent nivolumab in the multi-cohort phase II CheckMate 205 trial. Best overall response was determined by an independent review committee according to the 2007 International Working Group response criteria. Trial PBMCs were collected immediately before nivolumab initiation (C1D1) and during therapy at cycle 2 day 1 and cycle 4 day 1. Peripheral blood was collected in 8 mL Vacutainer Cell Preparation Tubes, from which PBMCs were isolated by centrifugation and then cryopreserved.

The Qiagen DNeasy kit was used to extract genomic DNA both from unsorted PBMCs and from the negatively selected CD4+ and CD8+ fractions. Amplification of TCR beta CDR3 regions was done by immunoSEQ multiplex PCR with primers that anneal to V and J segments. A synthetic immune receptor repertoire was used to minimize amplification bias, and any residual bias was removed computationally once sequencing was done. On the study's bioinformatics: Custom Python scripts were used to quantify repertoire diversity as the Shannon entropy index. Unsorted, CD4+ and CD8+ repertoires were analyzed separately, except for combined analyses in which CD4+ and CD8+ sequences were merged in silico. Clonal expansion was defined as a frequency increase of at least 2-fold after treatment compared with C1D1, and clones undetected at baseline were assigned a pseudocount of 0.5. Singleton clones were defined as clones with 0 or 1 copy at C1D1, and non-singleton clones were defined as clones with 2 or more copies. Clones expanded in unsorted samples were labelled as CD4+, CD8+ or unknown by matching protein sequences in sorted samples from the same patient. Wilcoxon tests on paired samples were used to test changes in diversity from C1D1 to C4D1. This immuneACCESS table, as held by TCRdb, lists in-frame sequences with V and J called but not all clones. Of the missing ones, under half trace to an unresolved V gene in checked studies; the others have no known cause. V, J and clone size were drawn from that table, and D and trimming were deduced from the DNA. The sample table lists tens of thousands of clones, around 88% of them with a count of one. Approximately 12% of the sample rests with the top ten.

The germline V gene provides CDR1 SGHDT and CDR2 YYEEEE. The trim is 2 bases for V and 8 bases for J, with a gap of 11 bases between the germline ends. From the cysteine up to the phenylalanine, the CDR3 has a length of 13 residues. The CDR3 DNA has 39 bases and is translated from base 1. This clone was seen a single time. The clone's antigen remains unknown. No per-base quality is available; no much larger clone lies one base away. Sequencing used peripheral blood mononuclear cells (PBMCs), obtained at baseline. Recombination connected TRBV5-6 to TRBJ2-1, with a tentative D gene TRBD1 over 6 matching bases. The TCR comes from a human donor with classical Hodgkin lymphoma. The DNA sequence reads TGTGCCAGCAGCTTATACAGGGTGGATGAGCAGTTCTTC. Its amino acids are CASSLYRVDEQFF. Joined to the reference TRBV5-6 and TRBJ2-1 proteins, this CDR3 gives the full variable domain: DAGVTQSPTHLIKTRGQQVTLRCSPKSGHDTVSWYQQALGQGPQFIFQYYEEEERQRGNFPDRFSGHQFPNYSSELNVNALLLGDSALYLCASSLYRVDEQFFGPGTRLTVL.